This TCR beta chain derives from a study of identical twins. This CDR3 spans 14 amino acids. Between the trimmed V and J ends, which lost 6 bases and 6 bases, there was a span of 15 bases. Germline V gives CDR1 DFQATT, CDR2 SNEGSKA (reference sequence). A single record per CDR3 protein comes from TCRdb applying MiXCR to the 5' RACE reads. This repertoire shows 470,000 or so distinct CDR3 sequences, 20% to 25% found once; its top ten account for 2.5% to 3.5%. A remark on this clonotype: The CDR3 carries no conserved terminal phenylalanine or tryptophan, so it likely arises from a read error.

The sample also formed part of further work on T cells expressing NK-cell markers.

J is TRBJ1-6 and V is TRBV20-1; no clear D gene. The sample comprised CD4+ T cells sorted from blood. This sequence was found in a woman between 18 and 29 years old in good health. CDR3 coding DNA: TGCAGTGCCCCTTGGTTAGGCGGTAATTCACCCCTCCACTTA. It codes for CSAPWLGGNSPLHL.